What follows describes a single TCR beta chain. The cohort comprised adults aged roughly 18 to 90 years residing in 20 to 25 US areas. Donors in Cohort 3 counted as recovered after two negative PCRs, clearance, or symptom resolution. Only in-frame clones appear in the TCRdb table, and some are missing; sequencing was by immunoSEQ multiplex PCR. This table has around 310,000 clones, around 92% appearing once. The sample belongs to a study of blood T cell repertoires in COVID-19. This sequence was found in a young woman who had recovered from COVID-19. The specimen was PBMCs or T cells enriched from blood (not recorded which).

The CDR3 DNA reads TGTGCCAGCTCACCACGTGGGGGCGGCTACGAGCAGTACTTC. Translated, it gives CASSPRGGGYEQYF. The genes are TRBV18 and TRBJ2-7; TRBD1 might be the D (6 bases). V gave up 1 base and J gave up 3 bases, with 10 bases separating them. Germline CDR1 and CDR2: KGHSH and LQKENI. CDR3 length: 14 residues.